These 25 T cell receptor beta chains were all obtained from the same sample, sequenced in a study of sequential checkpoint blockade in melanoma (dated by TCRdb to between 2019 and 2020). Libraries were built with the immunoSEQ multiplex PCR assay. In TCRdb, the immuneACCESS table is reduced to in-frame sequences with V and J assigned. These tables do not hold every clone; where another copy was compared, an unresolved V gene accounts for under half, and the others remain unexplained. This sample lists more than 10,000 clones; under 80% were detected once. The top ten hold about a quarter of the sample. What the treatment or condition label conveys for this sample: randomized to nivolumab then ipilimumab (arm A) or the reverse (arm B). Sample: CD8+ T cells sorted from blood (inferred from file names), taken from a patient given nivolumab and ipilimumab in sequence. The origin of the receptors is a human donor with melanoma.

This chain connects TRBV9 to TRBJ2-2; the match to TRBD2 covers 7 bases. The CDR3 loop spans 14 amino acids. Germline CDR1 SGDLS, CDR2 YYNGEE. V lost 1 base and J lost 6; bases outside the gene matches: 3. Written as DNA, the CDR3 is TGTGCCAGCAGCGTATTAAGCGGGGCCGGGGAGCTGTTTTTT. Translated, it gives CASSVLSGAGELFF.

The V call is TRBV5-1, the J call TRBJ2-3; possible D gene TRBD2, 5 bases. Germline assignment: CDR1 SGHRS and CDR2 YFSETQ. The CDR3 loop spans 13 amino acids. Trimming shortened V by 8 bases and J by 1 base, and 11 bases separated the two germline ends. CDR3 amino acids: CARAGLRTDTQYF. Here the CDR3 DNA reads TGCGCCAGGGCGGGCCTACGCACAGATACGCAGTATTTT. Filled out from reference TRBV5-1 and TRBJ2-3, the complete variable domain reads KAGVTQTPRYLIKTRGQQVTLSCSPISGHRSVSWYQQTPGQGLQFLFEYFSETQRNKGNFPGRFSGRQFSNSRSEMNVSTLELGDSALYLCARAGLRTDTQYFGPGTRLTVL.

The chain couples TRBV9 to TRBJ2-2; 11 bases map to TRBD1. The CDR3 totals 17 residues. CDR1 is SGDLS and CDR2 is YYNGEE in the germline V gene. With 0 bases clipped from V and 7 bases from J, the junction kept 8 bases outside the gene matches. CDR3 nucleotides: TGTGCCAGCAGCGTAGATATGGGGACAGGGGGGAACGGGGAGCTGTTTTTT. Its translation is CASSVDMGTGGNGELFF.

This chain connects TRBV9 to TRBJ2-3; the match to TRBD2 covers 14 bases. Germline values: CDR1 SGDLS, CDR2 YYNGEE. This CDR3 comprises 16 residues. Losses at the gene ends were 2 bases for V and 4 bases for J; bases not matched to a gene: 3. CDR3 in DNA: TGTGCCAGCAGCGTGGGACTAGCGGGAGCGGCAGATACGCAGTATTTT. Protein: CASSVGLAGAADTQYF.

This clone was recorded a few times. Here the CDR3 reads CASSRRGANEKLFF. CDR3 coding DNA: TGTGCCAGCAGCCGAAGGGGCGCTAATGAAAAACTGTTTTTT. The gene calls are TRBV5-5 and TRBJ1-4; the D gene is possibly TRBD1 (5 bases). The CDR3 has 14 residues. Trimming took off 4 bases at V and 3 bases at J, with 10 bases between the two ends. The V gene's germline CDR1 is SGHKS and CDR2 YYEKEE (reference sequence).

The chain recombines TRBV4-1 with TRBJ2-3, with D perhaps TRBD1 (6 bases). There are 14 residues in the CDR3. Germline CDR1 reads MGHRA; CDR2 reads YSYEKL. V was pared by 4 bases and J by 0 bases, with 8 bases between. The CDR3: CASSLGQSTDTQYF. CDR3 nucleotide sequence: TGCGCCAGCAGCCTCGGACAGAGCACAGATACGCAGTATTTT.

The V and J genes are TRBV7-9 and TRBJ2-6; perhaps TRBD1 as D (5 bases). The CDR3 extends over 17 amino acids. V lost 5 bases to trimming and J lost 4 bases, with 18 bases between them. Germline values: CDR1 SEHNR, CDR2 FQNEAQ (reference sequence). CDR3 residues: CASSPHPTVSGANVLTF. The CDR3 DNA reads TGTGCCAGCAGCCCCCACCCGACAGTATCCGGGGCCAACGTCCTGACTTTC.

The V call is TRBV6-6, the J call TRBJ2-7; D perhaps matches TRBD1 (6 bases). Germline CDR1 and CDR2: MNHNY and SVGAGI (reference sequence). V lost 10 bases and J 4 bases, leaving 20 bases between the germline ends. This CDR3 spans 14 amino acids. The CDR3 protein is CAIRDGQLPYEQYV. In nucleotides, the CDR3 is TGTGCCATCAGAGACGGACAGCTACCTTACGAGCAGTACGTC.

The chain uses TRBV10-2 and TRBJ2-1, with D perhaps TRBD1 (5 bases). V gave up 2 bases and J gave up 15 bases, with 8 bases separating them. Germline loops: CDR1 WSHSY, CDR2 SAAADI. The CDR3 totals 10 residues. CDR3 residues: CASSEGRVFF. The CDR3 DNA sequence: TGCGCCAGCAGTGAGGGCAGGGTGTTCTTC.

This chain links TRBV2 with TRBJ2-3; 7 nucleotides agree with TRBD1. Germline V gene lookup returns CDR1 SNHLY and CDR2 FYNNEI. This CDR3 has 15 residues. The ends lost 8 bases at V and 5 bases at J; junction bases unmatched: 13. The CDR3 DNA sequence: TGTGCCAGCCCTCACAGGGGCGTCGGTGGAGATACGCAGTATTTT. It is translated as CASPHRGVGGDTQYF.

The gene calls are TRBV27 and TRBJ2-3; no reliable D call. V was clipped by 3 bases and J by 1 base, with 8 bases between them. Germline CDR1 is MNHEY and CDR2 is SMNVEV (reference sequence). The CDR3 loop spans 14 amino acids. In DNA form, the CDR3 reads TGTGCCAGCAGTTTGCGTCCGGGCACAGATACGCAGTATTTT. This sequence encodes CASSLRPGTDTQYF.

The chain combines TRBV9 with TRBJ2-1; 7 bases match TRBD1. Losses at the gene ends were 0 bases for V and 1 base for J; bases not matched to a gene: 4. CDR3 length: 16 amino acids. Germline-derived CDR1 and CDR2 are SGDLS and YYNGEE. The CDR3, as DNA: TGTGCCAGCAGCGTAGCAGGCAGGGGGTCCTACAATGAGCAGTTCTTC. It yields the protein CASSVAGRGSYNEQFF.

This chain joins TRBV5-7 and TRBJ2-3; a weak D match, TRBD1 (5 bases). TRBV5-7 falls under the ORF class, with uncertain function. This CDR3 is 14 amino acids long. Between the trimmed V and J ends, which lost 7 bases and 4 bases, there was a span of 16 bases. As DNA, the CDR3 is TGTGCCAGCCTGCTGGGAATAGGGGCAGATACGCAGTATTTT. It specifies CASLLGIGADTQYF.

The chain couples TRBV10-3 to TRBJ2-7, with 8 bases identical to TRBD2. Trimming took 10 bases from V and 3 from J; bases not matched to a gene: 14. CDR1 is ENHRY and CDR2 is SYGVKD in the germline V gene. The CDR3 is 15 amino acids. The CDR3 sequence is CASCLGTSGLYEQYF. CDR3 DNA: TGTGCCAGCTGCCTAGGAACTAGCGGTCTCTACGAGCAGTACTTC.

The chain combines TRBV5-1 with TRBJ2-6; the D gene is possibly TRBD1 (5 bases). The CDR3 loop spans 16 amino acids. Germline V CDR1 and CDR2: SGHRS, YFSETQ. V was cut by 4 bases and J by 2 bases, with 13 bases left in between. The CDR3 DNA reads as TGCGCCAGCAGCGCACTACAGGATCCTGGGGCCAACGTCCTGACTTTC. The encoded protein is CASSALQDPGANVLTF. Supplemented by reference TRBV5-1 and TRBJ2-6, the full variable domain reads KAGVTQTPRYLIKTRGQQVTLSCSPISGHRSVSWYQQTPGQGLQFLFEYFSETQRNKGNFPGRFSGRQFSNSRSEMNVSTLELGDSALYLCASSALQDPGANVLTFGAGSRLTVL.

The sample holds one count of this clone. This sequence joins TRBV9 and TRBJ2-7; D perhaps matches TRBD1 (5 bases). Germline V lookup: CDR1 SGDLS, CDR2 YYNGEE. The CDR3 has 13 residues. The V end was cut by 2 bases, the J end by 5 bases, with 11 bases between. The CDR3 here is CASSVGGAHEQYF. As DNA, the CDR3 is TGTGCCAGCAGCGTGGGTGGGGCCCACGAGCAGTACTTC. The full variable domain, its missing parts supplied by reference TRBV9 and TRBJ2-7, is DSGVTQTPKHLITATGQRVTLRCSPRSGDLSVYWYQQSLDQGLQFLIQYYNGEERAKGNILERFSAQQFPDLHSELNLSSLELGDSALYFCASSVGGAHEQYFGPGTRLTVT.

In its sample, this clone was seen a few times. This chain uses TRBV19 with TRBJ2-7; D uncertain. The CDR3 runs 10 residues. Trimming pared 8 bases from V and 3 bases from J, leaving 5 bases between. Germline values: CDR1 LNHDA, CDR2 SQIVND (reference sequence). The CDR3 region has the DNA TGTGCCAGTGGAGACTACGAGCAGTACTTC. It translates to CASGDYEQYF.

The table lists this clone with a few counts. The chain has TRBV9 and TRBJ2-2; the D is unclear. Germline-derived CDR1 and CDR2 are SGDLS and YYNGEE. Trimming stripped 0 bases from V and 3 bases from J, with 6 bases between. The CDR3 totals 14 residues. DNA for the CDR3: TGTGCCAGCAGCGTAGACAGTTACACCGGGGAGCTGTTTTTT. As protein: CASSVDSYTGELFF.

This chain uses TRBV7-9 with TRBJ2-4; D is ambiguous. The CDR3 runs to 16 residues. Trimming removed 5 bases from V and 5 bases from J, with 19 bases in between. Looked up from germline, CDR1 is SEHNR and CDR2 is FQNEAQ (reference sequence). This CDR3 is CASSTRGNPIQNIQYF. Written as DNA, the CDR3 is TGTGCCAGCAGCACTCGAGGAAACCCGATCCAAAACATTCAGTACTTC.

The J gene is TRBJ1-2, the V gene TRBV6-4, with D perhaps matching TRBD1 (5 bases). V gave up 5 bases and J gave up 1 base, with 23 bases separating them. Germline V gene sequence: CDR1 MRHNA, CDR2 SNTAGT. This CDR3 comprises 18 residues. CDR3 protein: CASSYLWGKSGLNYGYTF. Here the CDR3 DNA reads TGTGCCAGCAGTTACCTTTGGGGCAAATCTGGGCTTAACTATGGCTACACCTTC.

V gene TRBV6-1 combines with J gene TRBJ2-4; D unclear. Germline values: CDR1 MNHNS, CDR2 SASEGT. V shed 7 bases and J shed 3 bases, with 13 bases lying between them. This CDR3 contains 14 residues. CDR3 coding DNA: TGTGCCAGCACAAACGGTCTGGTCAAAAACATTCAGTACTTC. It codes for CASTNGLVKNIQYF.

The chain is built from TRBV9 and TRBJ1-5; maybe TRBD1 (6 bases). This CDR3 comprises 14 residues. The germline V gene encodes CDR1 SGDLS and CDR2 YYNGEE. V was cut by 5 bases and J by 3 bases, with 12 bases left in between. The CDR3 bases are TGTGCCAGCAGTGGGGGGGGACACAATCAGCCCCAGCATTTT. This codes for CASSGGGHNQPQHF.

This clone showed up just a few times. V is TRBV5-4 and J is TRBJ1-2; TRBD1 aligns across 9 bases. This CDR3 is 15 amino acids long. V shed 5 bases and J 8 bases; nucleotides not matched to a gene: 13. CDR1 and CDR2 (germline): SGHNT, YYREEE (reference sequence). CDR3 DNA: TGTGCCAGCAGATTAACCGGGACAGGGTTGGAAGGCTACACCTTC. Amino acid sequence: CASRLTGTGLEGYTF. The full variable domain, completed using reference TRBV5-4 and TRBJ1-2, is ETGVTQSPTHLIKTRGQQVTLRCSSQSGHNTVSWYQQALGQGPQFIFQYYREEENGRGNFPPRFSGLQFPNYSSELNVNALELDDSALYLCASRLTGTGLEGYTFGSGTRLTVV.

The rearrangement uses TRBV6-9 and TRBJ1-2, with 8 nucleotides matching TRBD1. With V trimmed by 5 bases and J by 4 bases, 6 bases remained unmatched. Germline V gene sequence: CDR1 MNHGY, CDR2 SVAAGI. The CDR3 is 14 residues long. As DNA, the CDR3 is TGTGCCAGCAGTATAGGGGGACAGGCCTATGGCTACACCTTC. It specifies CASSIGGQAYGYTF.

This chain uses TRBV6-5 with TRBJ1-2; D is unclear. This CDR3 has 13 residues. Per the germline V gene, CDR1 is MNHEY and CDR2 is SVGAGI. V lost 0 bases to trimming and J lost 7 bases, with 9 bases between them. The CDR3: CASSYSKRLGYTF. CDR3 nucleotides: TGTGCCAGCAGTTACTCGAAGAGGCTTGGCTACACCTTC.